This entry features one TCR beta chain sequence. The antigen remains unidentified. These data belong to a study of cytomegalovirus exposure and HLA in healthy donors. The CDR3 runs 15 residues. In germline, CDR1 is SEHNR, CDR2 FQNEAQ (reference sequence). Germline trimming cut 5 bases from V and 4 bases from J; bases unmatched to any gene: 7. Measured with immunoSEQ multiplex PCR; TCRdb has only the in-frame clones, and not every one. The sample comprises roughly 98,000 clones, about 83% of which are singletons, and 3% to 4% rests with the top ten. Whole-study findings and limits: The listing of 150 to 200 TCR beta chains classed them as cytomegalovirus-associated.

The origin of this receptor is a woman in her twenties or thirties in good health and CMV-seronegative. This chain joins TRBV7-9 and TRBJ2-2; TRBD1 matches 7 bases. The sequencing sample was made of PBMCs. The CDR3 nucleotides are TGTGCCAGCAGCCCTCAGACAGGGCGCACCGGGGAGCTGTTTTTT. It encodes CASSPQTGRTGELFF.